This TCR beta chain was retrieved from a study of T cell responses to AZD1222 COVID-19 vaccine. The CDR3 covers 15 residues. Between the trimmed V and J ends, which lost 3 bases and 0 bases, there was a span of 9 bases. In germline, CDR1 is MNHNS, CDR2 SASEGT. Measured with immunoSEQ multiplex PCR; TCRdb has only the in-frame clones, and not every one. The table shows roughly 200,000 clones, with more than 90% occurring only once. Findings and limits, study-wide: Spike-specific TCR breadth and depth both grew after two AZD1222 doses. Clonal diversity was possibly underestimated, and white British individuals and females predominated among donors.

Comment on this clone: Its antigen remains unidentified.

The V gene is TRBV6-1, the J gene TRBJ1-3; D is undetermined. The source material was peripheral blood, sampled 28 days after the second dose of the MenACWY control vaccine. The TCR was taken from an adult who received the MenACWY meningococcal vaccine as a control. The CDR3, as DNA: TGTGCCAGCAGTGACAGTGGCCTCTCTGGAAACACCATATATTTT. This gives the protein CASSDSGLSGNTIYF.